A selection of T cell receptor beta chains follows, all from one sample in a study of blood T cell repertoires in COVID-19. Sequencing was performed with immunoSEQ multiplex PCR; in TCRdb, only in-frame clones are kept and a portion is missing. The table includes 180,000 or so clones, 86% detected once. The sample comprised PBMCs or T cells enriched from blood (not recorded which). The receptors derive from a woman aged 25 to 39 who had recovered from COVID-19. CDR3s leave out the opening cysteine and the closing phenylalanine or tryptophan.

J gene	V gene	CDR3 length	CDR3 protein
TRBJ2-1	TRBV2	12	ASSARDYGHEQF
TRBJ2-7	TRBV7-6	13	ASSLDGQGSYEQY
TRBJ1-4	TRBV28	13	ASRLQGGSNEKLF
TRBJ2-7	TRBV11-3	14	ASSAGTSGSLGEQY
TRBJ1-1	TRBV19	9	ATEQDTEAF
TRBJ2-2	TRBV10-3	13	AITTGSRNTGELF
TRBJ2-7	TRBV7-9	13	ASSLSGDRAYEQY
TRBJ1-2	TRBV2	9	ASTAGSGYT
TRBJ2-1	TRBV6-4	13	ASSATSGTYNEQF
TRBJ2-4	TRBV29-1	12	SVVFGGAKNIQY
TRBJ1-6	TRBV5-6	12	ASRTGTEDSPLH
TRBJ2-3	TRBV27	17	ASSFRARAGVGSTDTQY
TRBJ2-7	TRBV12-3/TRBV12-4	9	ASTNSYEQY
TRBJ2-2	TRBV5-4	12	ASSYRTNTGELF
TRBJ2-7	TRBV30	12	AWSVLAGAGEQY
TRBJ2-7	TRBV27	14	ASSFLPSGKTYEQY
TRBJ2-3	TRBV4-2	14	ASSQGPSGSTDTQY
TRBJ1-1	TRBV19	14	ASSIAGTYGNTEAF
TRBJ2-7	TRBV30	10	AWTSPRYEQY
TRBJ2-1	TRBV24-1	16	ATSDFGASGSSYNEQF
TRBJ1-5	TRBV7-2	13	ASSLGAGSNQPQH
TRBJ1-6	TRBV5-1	13	ASSLVPDTNSPLH
TRBJ2-1	TRBV7-2	15	ASSLGSLSGSTREQF
TRBJ2-2	TRBV19	13	ASKERDTNTGELF